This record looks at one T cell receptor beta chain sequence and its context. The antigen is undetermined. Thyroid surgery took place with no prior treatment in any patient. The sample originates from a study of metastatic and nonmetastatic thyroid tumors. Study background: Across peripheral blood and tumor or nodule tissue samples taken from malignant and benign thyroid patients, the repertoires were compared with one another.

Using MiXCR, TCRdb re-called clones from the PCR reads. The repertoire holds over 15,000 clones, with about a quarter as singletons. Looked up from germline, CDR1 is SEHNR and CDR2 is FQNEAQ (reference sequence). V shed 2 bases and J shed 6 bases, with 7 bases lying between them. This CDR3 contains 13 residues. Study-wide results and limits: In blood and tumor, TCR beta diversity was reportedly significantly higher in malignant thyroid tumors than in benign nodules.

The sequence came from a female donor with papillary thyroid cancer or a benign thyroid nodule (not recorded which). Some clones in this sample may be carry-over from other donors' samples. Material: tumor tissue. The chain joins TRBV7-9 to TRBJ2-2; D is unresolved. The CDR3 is CASSLSVAGELFF. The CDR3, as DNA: TGTGCCAGCAGCTTATCAGTGGCCGGGGAGCTGTTTTTT.